Following are 31 T cell receptor beta chains from one sample sequenced in a study of CD8 T cells in Susac syndrome. With random hexamers, roughly 0.5 to 1 ug RNA was reverse transcribed. TCRdb used MiXCR to reprocess the immunoSEQ multiplex PCR reads, holding one entry per CDR3 protein. The sample includes about 300,000 distinct CDR3 sequences, about 91% seen only once; the top ten take roughly 0.064%. What was sequenced was CD4+ T cells from PBMCs. The receptors shown here come from a human donor with multiple sclerosis.

This CDR3 is CASSPDIWPSYEQYF. CDR3 nucleotides: TGTGCCAGCTCACCAGATATATGGCCTTCGTACGAGCAGTACTTC. The chain links TRBV18 to TRBJ2-7; no clear D. Trimming took 2 bases from V and 4 from J, leaving 15 bases between them. This CDR3 is 15 amino acids long. In germline, CDR1 is KGHSH, CDR2 LQKENI.

The V and J genes are TRBV30 and TRBJ2-1, with D unresolved. Germline CDR1 reads GTSNPN; CDR2 reads SVGIG (reference sequence). The CDR3 contains 11 residues. V was trimmed by 2 bases and J by 5 bases, leaving 4 bases between them. The CDR3: CAWSKDNEQFF. The DNA of the CDR3 is TGTGCCTGGAGTAAAGACAATGAGCAGTTCTTC.

The rearrangement uses TRBV12-3 or TRBV12-4 and TRBJ2-3; 9 nucleotides align to TRBD1. The CDR3 spans 15 residues. The J segment lost 4 bases and the V segment lost 6 bases, leaving 8 bases of the junction unmatched. The CDR3, as DNA: TGTGCCAGCAGAGAAAGAGGACAGGGGCCAGATACGCAGTATTTT. This gives the protein CASRERGQGPDTQYF.

Here the CDR3 DNA reads TGTGCCAGCAGCTCTAGGGGTGAGAGGGGCACTGAAGCTTTCTTT. This codes for CASSSRGERGTEAFF. This sequence joins TRBV11-2 and TRBJ1-1; TRBD1 is a possible D gene (5 bases). The CDR3 extends over 15 amino acids. The germline V gene has CDR1 SGHAT and CDR2 FQNNGV. Trimming took 4 bases from V and 4 from J, leaving 16 bases between them. Together with reference TRBV11-2 and TRBJ1-1, the CDR3 gives the full variable domain: EAGVAQSPRYKIIEKRQSVAFWCNPISGHATLYWYQQILGQGPKLLIQFQNNGVVDDSQLPKDRFSAERLKGVDSTLKIQPAKLEDSAVYLCASSSRGERGTEAFFGQGTRLTVV.

The CDR3: CSAYGSNQETQYF. CDR3 DNA sequence: TGCAGTGCTTACGGGAGTAACCAAGAGACCCAGTACTTC. The chain joins TRBV20-1 to TRBJ2-5, with a possible D match to TRBD2 (6 bases). Trimming pared 5 bases from V and 0 bases from J, leaving 10 bases between. Looked up from germline, CDR1 is DFQATT and CDR2 is SNEGSKA (reference sequence). This CDR3 spans 13 amino acids.

The chain couples TRBV20-1 to TRBJ2-1, with D possibly matching TRBD2 (6 bases). CDR3 length equals 16 residues. CDR1 and CDR2 from the germline V gene are DFQATT and SNEGSKA (reference sequence). V gave up 5 bases and J gave up 0 bases, with 17 bases separating them. CDR3 amino acids: CSAWVVGRSSYNEQFF. CDR3 sequence (DNA): TGCAGTGCTTGGGTCGTTGGGAGGAGCTCCTACAATGAGCAGTTCTTC.

The chain combines TRBV19 with TRBJ1-1; no reliable D call. The CDR3 is made up of 13 amino acids. Germline V gene data show CDR1 as LNHDA and CDR2 as SQIVND (reference sequence). Trimming cost V 3 bases and J 5 bases, with 10 bases left between them. The CDR3 reads CASSMIRGTEAFF. The CDR3 DNA sequence: TGTGCCAGTAGTATGATACGTGGTACTGAAGCTTTCTTT.

This chain links TRBV12-3 or TRBV12-4 with TRBJ2-5, with 11 bases lining up with TRBD2. CDR3 length: 16 residues. Germline trimming cut 2 bases from V and 5 bases from J; bases unmatched to any gene: 7. The CDR3 DNA reads TGTGCCAGCAGTTTAACAACTAGCGGGAGTGAGGAGACCCAGTACTTC. Encoded protein: CASSLTTSGSEETQYF.

The rearrangement uses TRBV30 and TRBJ2-7; 8 bases line up with TRBD1. CDR3 length: 14 amino acids. V lost 4 bases, J lost 6 bases, and 11 bases stayed unmatched. CDR1 is GTSNPN, CDR2 SVGIG, per germline (reference sequence). CDR3 amino acids: CAWTADRVDPEQYF. In DNA, the CDR3 is TGTGCCTGGACCGCGGACAGGGTAGACCCCGAGCAGTACTTC.

The table lists this clonotype with a count of one. The rearrangement links TRBV6-6 to TRBJ2-7; TRBD2 aligns across 12 bases. V trimming: 6 bases; J trimming: 1 base; junction bases outside the gene matches: 4. Per germline, CDR1 MNHNY and CDR2 SVGAGI (reference sequence). The CDR3 sequence is 15 residues long. The CDR3 sequence is CASRGTSGRSYEQYF. The DNA for the CDR3 is TGTGCCAGCAGGGGGACTAGCGGGCGTTCCTACGAGCAGTACTTC.

The chain recombines TRBV12-3 or TRBV12-4 with TRBJ1-5; unclear D gene. Trimming shortened V by 4 bases and J by 0 bases, and 7 bases separated the two germline ends. CDR3 length equals 14 residues. The CDR3 here is CASSYRISNQPQHF. CDR3 nucleotide sequence: TGTGCCAGCAGTTACAGAATTAGCAATCAGCCCCAGCATTTT.

In this sample, this clonotype turned up once. This rearrangement joins TRBV29-1 to TRBJ2-7; D is uncertain. Trimming took 1 base from V and 0 from J, leaving 7 bases between them. The CDR3 length is 13 residues. Per the germline V gene, CDR1 is SQVTM and CDR2 is ANQGSEA. CDR3 region: CSVEGQSSYEQYF. DNA for the CDR3: TGCAGCGTTGAAGGGCAAAGCTCCTACGAGCAGTACTTC.

This rearrangement joins TRBV15 to TRBJ2-1; 12 bases map to TRBD2. Germline values: CDR1 LNHNV, CDR2 YYDKDF (reference sequence). The CDR3 covers 16 residues. Trimming at V came to 0 bases and at J to 7 bases, leaving 4 bases not matched to a gene. CDR3 residues: CATSRDALAGGNEQFF. The CDR3 coding sequence is TGTGCCACCAGCAGAGATGCGCTAGCGGGAGGGAATGAGCAGTTCTTC.

The V call is TRBV12-3 or TRBV12-4, the J call TRBJ2-2, with D hard to call. The CDR3 is made up of 14 amino acids. The V end lost 5 bases, the J end lost 6 bases, and 13 bases lay between the germline ends. The CDR3 sequence is CASSPVERAGELFF. In nucleotides, the CDR3 is TGTGCCAGCAGTCCCGTGGAACGCGCCGGGGAGCTGTTTTTT.

This chain uses TRBV2 with TRBJ1-5, with unresolved D. This CDR3 region has 15 residues. The V end lost 2 bases, the J end lost 3 bases, and 11 bases lay between the germline ends. Germline loops: CDR1 SNHLY, CDR2 FYNNEI. The CDR3 is CASSESRTPNQPQHF. The CDR3 nucleotides are TGTGCCAGCAGTGAAAGCAGGACCCCCAATCAGCCCCAGCATTTT.

The rearrangement joins TRBV4-3 to TRBJ1-2, with 7 bases matching TRBD1. CDR1 is LGHNA and CDR2 is YSLEER in the germline V gene. Trimming at V came to 6 bases and at J to 4 bases, leaving 14 bases not matched to a gene. The CDR3 has 16 amino acids. The CDR3 reads CASSPRGAGGIYGYTF. The CDR3 DNA follows: TGCGCCAGCAGTCCCCGTGGCGCAGGGGGAATCTATGGCTACACCTTC.

The V call is TRBV2, the J call TRBJ2-2, with 7 bases aligning to TRBD1. The length of the CDR3 is 15 residues. Germline CDR1 SNHLY, CDR2 FYNNEI. The trim removed 7 bases at V and 1 base at J, leaving 6 bases unmatched. CDR3 region: CASTRQGENTGELFF. The CDR3 region has the DNA TGTGCCAGCACCCGACAGGGAGAGAACACCGGGGAGCTGTTTTTT.

The V and J genes are TRBV4-1 and TRBJ1-2; D may be TRBD1 (5 bases). Germline loops: CDR1 MGHRA, CDR2 YSYEKL. V gave up 3 bases and J gave up 8 bases, with 16 bases separating them. This CDR3 contains 14 residues. The CDR3 DNA follows: TGCGCCAGCAGCCATAACAGGAACCCTTTGGGCTACACCTTC. It is translated as CASSHNRNPLGYTF.

The chain employs TRBV30 and TRBJ2-7, with a weak D call TRBD2 (5 bases). Trimming shortened V by 2 bases and J by 0 bases, and 17 bases separated the two germline ends. This CDR3 is 16 amino acids long. CDR1 is GTSNPN, CDR2 SVGIG, per germline (reference sequence). CDR3 residues: CAWSLPGLPSSYEQYF. The CDR3 DNA is TGTGCCTGGAGTCTCCCAGGACTCCCCAGCTCCTACGAGCAGTACTTC.

The sample holds one count of this clonotype. The J gene is TRBJ1-6, the V gene TRBV5-6, with D unclear. With 2 bases removed from V and 9 bases from J, the gap between germline ends came to 21 bases. Per germline, CDR1 SGHDT and CDR2 YYEEEE. The CDR3 runs 17 residues. CDR3 sequence reads: CASSFSPGKKSGSPLHF. DNA of the CDR3: TGTGCCAGCAGCTTTTCTCCGGGGAAGAAGTCGGGTTCACCCCTCCACTTT.

This rearrangement joins TRBV20-1 to TRBJ2-7, with a weak D call TRBD2 (6 bases). Trimming removed 1 base at V and 3 bases at J, with 10 bases between. Germline-derived CDR1 and CDR2 are DFQATT and SNEGSKA (reference sequence). CDR3 size: 13 residues. CDR3 nucleotides: TGCAGTGCTAGAGTGGGAGGAAACTACGAGCAGTACTTC. It is translated as CSARVGGNYEQYF.

V is TRBV19 and J is TRBJ2-3; D tentatively fits TRBD1 or TRBD2 (5 bases each). The germline V and J ends were trimmed by 3 bases and 9 bases, with 13 bases remaining between them. CDR1 and CDR2 (germline): LNHDA, SQIVND (reference sequence). The CDR3 has 13 residues. The CDR3 spells CASSIRTRDTQYF. CDR3 in DNA: TGTGCCAGTAGTATCCGCACCAGGGACACGCAGTATTTT.

The chain combines TRBV5-6 with TRBJ2-5, with 8 nucleotides matching TRBD1. The CDR3 runs 18 residues. Germline V gene data show CDR1 as SGHDT and CDR2 as YYEEEE. With V trimmed by 2 bases and J by 7 bases, 19 bases remained unmatched. CDR3 DNA sequence: TGTGCCAGCAGCTTCTGGGGGTTGGGACAGGCTTTCGGGATGACCCAGTACTTC. The encoded protein is CASSFWGLGQAFGMTQYF.

The chain combines TRBV7-2 with TRBJ1-4; D not certain. There are 14 residues in the CDR3. The ends were cut back, 1 base at V and 6 bases at J, with 9 bases in the middle. Germline CDR1 reads SGHTA; CDR2 reads FQGNSA. The CDR3 loop reads CASSLGITHEKLFF. CDR3 DNA sequence: TGTGCCAGCAGCTTAGGGATTACCCATGAAAAACTGTTTTTT.

The chain carries TRBV7-9 and TRBJ2-1; 11 bases match TRBD2. The V segment lost 5 bases and the J segment 7 bases; nucleotides outside the gene matches: 10. Per the germline V gene, CDR1 is SEHNR and CDR2 is FQNEAQ (reference sequence). The CDR3 spans 16 residues. The CDR3 sequence: CASSVGLAGPNNEQFF. The CDR3 DNA sequence: TGTGCCAGCAGCGTTGGACTAGCGGGTCCAAATAATGAGCAGTTCTTC.

A single count supports this clonotype. The rearrangement joins TRBV12-3 or TRBV12-4 to TRBJ2-5; TRBD2 matches 12 bases. V shed 4 bases and J 5 bases; nucleotides not matched to a gene: 8. This CDR3 contains 16 residues. The CDR3 loop reads CASSSPLAGGQETQYF. The CDR3 bases are TGTGCCAGCAGTTCCCCCCTAGCGGGAGGGCAGGAGACCCAGTACTTC.

The rearrangement uses TRBV30 and TRBJ2-1; D is possibly TRBD2 (6 bases). The germline V gene encodes CDR1 GTSNPN and CDR2 SVGIG (reference sequence). The CDR3 consists of 16 residues. Trimming removed 3 bases from V and 0 bases from J, with 15 bases in between. CDR3 nucleotide sequence: TGTGCCTGGAGCTCCCCAGGACTAAGCTCCTACAATGAGCAGTTCTTC. Amino acid sequence: CAWSSPGLSSYNEQFF.

V is TRBV5-6 and J is TRBJ1-1; D gene uncertain. The V gene lost 1 base and the J gene lost 1 base, with 14 bases spanning the gap. The germline CDR1 and CDR2 sequences are SGHDT and YYEEEE. There are 16 residues in the CDR3. CDR3 in amino acids: CASSLRAWAANTEAFF. DNA of the CDR3: TGTGCCAGCAGCTTGAGGGCCTGGGCAGCGAACACTGAAGCTTTCTTT.

This clonotype came up a few times. The chain recombines TRBV6-1 with TRBJ2-7; 11 bases line up with TRBD2. Germline loops: CDR1 MNHNS, CDR2 SASEGT. CDR3 length: 16 residues. The trim removed 6 bases at V and 4 bases at J, leaving 11 bases unmatched. The CDR3 loop reads CASSISGGAGVYEQYF. In DNA, the CDR3 is TGTGCCAGCAGCATTAGCGGGGGGGCAGGTGTGTACGAGCAGTACTTC.

This chain joins TRBV18 and TRBJ2-5; 8 bases line up with TRBD2. The CDR3 consists of 15 residues. The germline V gene encodes CDR1 KGHSH and CDR2 LQKENI. J was trimmed by 5 bases and V by 6 bases; bases with no gene match: 11. For the CDR3, the DNA is TGTGCCAGCTCCTCCCGGGGGGGAAGAGCGGAGACCCAGTACTTC. It is translated as CASSSRGGRAETQYF.

This chain uses TRBV6-5 with TRBJ1-5, with unresolved D. CDR3 length: 14 amino acids. V gave up 4 bases and J gave up 2 bases, with 9 bases separating them. From germline, CDR1 is MNHEY and CDR2 SVGAGI. The CDR3 loop is CASSSSRGNQPQHF. The CDR3 bases are TGTGCCAGCAGTTCCTCCCGGGGCAATCAGCCCCAGCATTTT.